This paragraph covers one TCR beta chain sequence. Trimming took 3 bases from V and 7 from J, leaving 13 bases between them. CDR1 and CDR2 (germline): SEHNR, FQNEAQ (reference sequence). The CDR3 is 14 residues long. The data derive from a study of blood T cell repertoires in COVID-19. Study details: Italy, Spain and the United States were the sources of the convalescent and acute COVID-19 samples. PBMCs, B-cell-depleted T cells, or T cells provided the cDNA or gDNA that made up the material.

In the authors' methods: Amplification with reference gene primers provided the estimates of nucleated cell counts. Libraries were prepared by immunoSEQ multiplex PCR; TCRdb keeps only in-frame clonotypes and omits some of them. V, J and clone size are those of that table, while D and trimming were read from the DNA. The profile shows 87,000 or so clones, around 87% of them singletons. Sequencing was performed on peripheral blood. This clonotype was sampled from a man aged 40-49 years with acute or convalescent COVID-19. The V and J genes are TRBV7-9 and TRBJ2-1; weak D call: TRBD2 (5 bases). The CDR3, as DNA: TGTGCCAGCAGCTTTCCGGGGTTTCGGAATGAGCAGTTCTTC. Its protein product is CASSFPGFRNEQFF.